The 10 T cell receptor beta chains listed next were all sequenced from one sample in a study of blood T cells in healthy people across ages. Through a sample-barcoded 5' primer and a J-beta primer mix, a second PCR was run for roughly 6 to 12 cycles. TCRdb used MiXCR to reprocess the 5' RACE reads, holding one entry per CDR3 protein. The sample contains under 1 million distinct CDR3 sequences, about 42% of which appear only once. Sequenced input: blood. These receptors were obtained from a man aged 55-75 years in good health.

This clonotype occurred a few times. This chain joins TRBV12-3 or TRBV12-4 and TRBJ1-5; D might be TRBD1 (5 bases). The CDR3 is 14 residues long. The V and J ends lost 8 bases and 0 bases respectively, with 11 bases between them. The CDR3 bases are TGTGCCAGCCGCACGACAGATAGCAATCAGCCCCAGCATTTT. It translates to CASRTTDSNQPQHF.

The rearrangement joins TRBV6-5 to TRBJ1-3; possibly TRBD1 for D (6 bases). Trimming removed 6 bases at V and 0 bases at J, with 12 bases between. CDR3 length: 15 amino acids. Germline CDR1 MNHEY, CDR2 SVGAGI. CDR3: CASRPGEASGNTIYF. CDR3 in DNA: TGTGCCAGCAGGCCAGGGGAAGCCTCTGGAAACACCATATATTTT.

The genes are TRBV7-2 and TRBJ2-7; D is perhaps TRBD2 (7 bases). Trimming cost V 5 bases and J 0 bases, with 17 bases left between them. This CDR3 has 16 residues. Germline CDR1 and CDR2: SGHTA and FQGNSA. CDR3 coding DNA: TGTGCCAGCAGCACAAGGTCGGGGGGCGGCTCCTACGAGCAGTACTTC. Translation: CASSTRSGGGSYEQYF. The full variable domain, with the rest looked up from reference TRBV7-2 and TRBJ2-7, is GAGVSQSPSNKVTEKGKDVELRCDPISGHTALYWYRQSLGQGLEFLIYFQGNSAPDKSGLPSDRFSAERTGGSVSTLTIQRTQQEDSAVYLCASSTRSGGGSYEQYFGPGTRLTVT.

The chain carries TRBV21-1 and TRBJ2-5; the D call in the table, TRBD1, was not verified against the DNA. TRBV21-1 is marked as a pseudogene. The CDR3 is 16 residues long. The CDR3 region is CASSKLLTGGLETQYF. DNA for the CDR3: TGTGCCAGCAGCAAACTCCTGACAGGGGGTCTGGAGACCCAGTACTTC.

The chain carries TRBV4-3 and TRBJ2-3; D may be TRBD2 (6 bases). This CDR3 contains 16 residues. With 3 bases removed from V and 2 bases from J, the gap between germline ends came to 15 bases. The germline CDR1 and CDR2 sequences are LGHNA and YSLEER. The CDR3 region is CASSHGSGDPTDTQYF. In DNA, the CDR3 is TGCGCCAGCAGCCATGGTTCGGGGGACCCCACAGATACGCAGTATTTT.

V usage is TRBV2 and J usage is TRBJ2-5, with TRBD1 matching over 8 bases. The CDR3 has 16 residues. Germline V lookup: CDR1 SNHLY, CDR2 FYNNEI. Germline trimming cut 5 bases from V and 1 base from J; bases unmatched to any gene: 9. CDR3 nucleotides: TGTGCCAGCAGTTCTTGGGACAGGCCCGTCCAAGAGACCCAGTACTTC. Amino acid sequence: CASSSWDRPVQETQYF.

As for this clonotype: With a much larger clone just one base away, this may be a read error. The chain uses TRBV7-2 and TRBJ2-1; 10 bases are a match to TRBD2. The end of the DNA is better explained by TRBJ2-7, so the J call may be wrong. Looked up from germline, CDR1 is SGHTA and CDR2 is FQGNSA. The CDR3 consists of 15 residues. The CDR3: CASSLLAGEYNEQYF. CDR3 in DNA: TGTGCCAGCAGCCTTCTAGCGGGAGAGTACAATGAGCAGTACTTC.

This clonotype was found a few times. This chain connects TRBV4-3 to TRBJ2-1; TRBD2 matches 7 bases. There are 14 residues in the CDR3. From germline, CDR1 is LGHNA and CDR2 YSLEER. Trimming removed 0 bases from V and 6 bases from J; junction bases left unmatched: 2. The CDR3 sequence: CASSQDGRGNEQFF. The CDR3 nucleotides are TGCGCCAGCAGCCAAGATGGGAGGGGCAATGAGCAGTTCTTC.

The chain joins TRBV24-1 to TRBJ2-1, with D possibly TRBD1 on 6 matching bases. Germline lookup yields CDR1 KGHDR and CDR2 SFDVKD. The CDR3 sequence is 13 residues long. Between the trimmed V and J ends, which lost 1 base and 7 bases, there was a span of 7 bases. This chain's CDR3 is CATSDFRGNEQFF. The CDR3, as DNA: TGTGCCACCAGTGATTTCAGGGGAAATGAGCAGTTCTTC.

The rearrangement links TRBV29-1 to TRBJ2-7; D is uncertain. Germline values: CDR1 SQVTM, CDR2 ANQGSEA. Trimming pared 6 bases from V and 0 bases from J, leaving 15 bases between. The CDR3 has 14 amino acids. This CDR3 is CSVEIGGSSYEQYF. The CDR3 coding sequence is TGCAGCGTGGAGATAGGTGGAAGCTCCTACGAGCAGTACTTC.